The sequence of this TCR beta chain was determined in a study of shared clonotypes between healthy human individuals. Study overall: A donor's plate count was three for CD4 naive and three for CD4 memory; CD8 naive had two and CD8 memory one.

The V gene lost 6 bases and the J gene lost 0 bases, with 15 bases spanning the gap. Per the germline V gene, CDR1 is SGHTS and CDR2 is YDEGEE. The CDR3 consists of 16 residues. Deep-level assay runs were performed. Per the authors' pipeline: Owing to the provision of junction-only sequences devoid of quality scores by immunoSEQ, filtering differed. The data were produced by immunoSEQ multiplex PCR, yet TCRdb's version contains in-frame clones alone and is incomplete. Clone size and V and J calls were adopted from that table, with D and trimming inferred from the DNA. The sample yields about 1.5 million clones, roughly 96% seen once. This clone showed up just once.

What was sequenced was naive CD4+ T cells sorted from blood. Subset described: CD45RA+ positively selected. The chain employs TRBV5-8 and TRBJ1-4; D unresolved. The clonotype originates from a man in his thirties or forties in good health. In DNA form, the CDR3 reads TGTGCCAGCAACCCCTTCCGTGGGGCAACTAATGAAAAACTGTTTTTT. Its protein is CASNPFRGATNEKLFF.